This T cell receptor (beta chain) was sequenced during a study of early T cells in non-severe SARS-CoV-2 infection. About the study: The authors sequenced bulk RNA from unsorted whole blood, leaving chains unpaired.

The CDR3 is made up of 18 amino acids. The V gene's germline CDR1 is MNHNY and CDR2 SVGAGI (reference sequence). The V gene lost 6 bases and the J gene lost 0 bases, with 18 bases spanning the gap. This clonotype occurred many times. Attached unique molecular identifiers marked individual cDNA molecules. TCRdb re-called the 5' RACE reads with MiXCR, one entry per CDR3 protein. The repertoire holds 95,000 to 100,000 distinct CDR3 sequences, with approximately 13% as singletons. The receptor comes from an adult who was a healthcare worker with PCR-confirmed SARS-CoV-2 infection or an uninfected control (not recorded which). The sequencing sample was made of whole blood. The rearrangement uses TRBV6-6 and TRBJ2-6; maybe TRBD1 (6 bases). CDR3 sequence reads: CASSLGQTTISGANVLTF. The CDR3 coding sequence is TGTGCCAGCAGCCTTGGACAGACTACTATCTCTGGGGCCAACGTCCTGACTTTC.